This entry concerns a single T cell receptor (beta chain). The TCR beta library used iRepertoire HTBI primers with Arm-PCR amplification of CDR3. From the multiplex PCR reads, TCRdb called clonotypes with MiXCR, one entry per CDR3 protein. The sample gives approximately 500,000 distinct CDR3 sequences, 20% to 25% of which show up once; less than 9% is in the top ten. The time point denotes: persistent/refractory GD, antithyroid drugs over 5 years with positive TRAb. After RNA was extracted from PBMCs, the TCR library was made from it. A blood draw put about 10 milliliters of peripheral blood into EDTA tubes. These data come from a study of regulatory T cells in long-lasting Graves disease. The wider study: Persistent Graves' disease meant over 5 years of antithyroid drugs with positive TSH receptor antibodies.

The CDR3 loop spans 15 amino acids. V lost 6 bases to trimming and J lost 2 bases, with 17 bases between them. Germline V gives CDR1 SGHTA, CDR2 FQGNSA. This chain uses TRBV7-2 with TRBJ2-7, with D maybe TRBD1 (6 bases). Sample: peripheral blood mononuclear cells (PBMCs), taken when the disease was refractory, from a patient treated with antithyroid drugs. The source is a female donor with Graves disease. The chain's CDR3 is CASRQNREIAYEQYF. The CDR3 DNA is TGTGCCAGCAGACAAAACAGGGAGATCGCCTACGAGCAGTACTTC.